Below, 3 T cell receptor beta chains from the same sample are listed, as sequenced in a study of blood T cell repertoires in COVID-19. Method: immunoSEQ multiplex PCR; TCRdb's copy keeps in-frame clones and lacks some. In the table there are 95,000 to 150,000 clones, around 80% of which are singletons. Sequencing input: peripheral blood. These receptors all come from a man in his sixties with active or convalescent COVID-19.

This clone was recorded once. The chain joins TRBV2 to TRBJ1-4; the D gene is possibly TRBD1 (5 bases). Germline loops: CDR1 SNHLY, CDR2 FYNNEI. The CDR3 loop spans 12 amino acids. V was pared by 6 bases and J by 8 bases, with 10 bases between. CDR3 bases: TGTGCCAGCAGGCCCCGGGGGGAAAAACTGTTTTTT. Translated: CASRPRGEKLFF. The entire variable domain, with the rest obtained from reference TRBV2 and TRBJ1-4, is as follows: EPEVTQTPSHQVTQMGQEVILRCVPISNHLYFYWYRQILGQKVEFLVSFYNNEISEKSEIFDDQFSVERPDGSNFTLKIRSTKLEDSAMYFCASRPRGEKLFFGSGTQLSVL.

This clone was observed at least ten times. The CDR3 coding sequence is TGCGCCAGCAGCCAAGACGAGGGCAGAGAAAACACCATATATTTT. Residues: CASSQDEGRENTIYF. The chain carries TRBV4-3 and TRBJ1-3; D is unclear. The CDR3 runs 15 residues. V was clipped by 0 bases and J by 6 bases, with 12 bases between them. The V gene's germline CDR1 is LGHNA and CDR2 YSLEER.

V gene TRBV28 combines with J gene TRBJ1-2; 9 bases match TRBD1. The CDR3 is 13 residues long. V gave up 10 bases and J gave up 7 bases; unmatched junction bases: 10. Germline V gives CDR1 MDHEN, CDR2 SYDVKM. CDR3 amino acids: CAISGGQGGGYTF. CDR3 in DNA: TGTGCCATCTCGGGGGGACAGGGTGGTGGCTACACCTTC.